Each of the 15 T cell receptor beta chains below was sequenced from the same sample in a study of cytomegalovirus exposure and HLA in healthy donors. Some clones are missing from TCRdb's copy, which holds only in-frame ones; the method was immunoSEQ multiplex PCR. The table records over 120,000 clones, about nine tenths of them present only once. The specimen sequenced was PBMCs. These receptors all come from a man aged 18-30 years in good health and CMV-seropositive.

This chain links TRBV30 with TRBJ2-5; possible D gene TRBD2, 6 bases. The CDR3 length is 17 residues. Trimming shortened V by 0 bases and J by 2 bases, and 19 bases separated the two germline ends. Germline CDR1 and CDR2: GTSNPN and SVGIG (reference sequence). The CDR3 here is CAWSVGLLAEGQETQYF. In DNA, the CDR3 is TGTGCCTGGAGTGTGGGCCTCTTAGCGGAGGGACAAGAGACCCAGTACTTC.

CDR3 amino acids: CASSLPGGTDTQYF. The CDR3 nucleotides are TGCGCCAGCAGCTTGCCCGGGGGCACAGATACGCAGTATTTT. The chain carries TRBV5-1 and TRBJ2-3, with a possible D match to TRBD2 (5 bases). The germline V and J ends were trimmed by 1 base and 1 base, with 7 bases remaining between them. Germline-derived CDR1 and CDR2 are SGHRS and YFSETQ. The CDR3 loop spans 14 amino acids.

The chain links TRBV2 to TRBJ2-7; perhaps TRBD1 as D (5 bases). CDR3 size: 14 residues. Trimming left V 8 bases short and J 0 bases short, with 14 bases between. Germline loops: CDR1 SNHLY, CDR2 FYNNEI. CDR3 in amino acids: CASGRQSSSYEQYF. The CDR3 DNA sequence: TGTGCCAGCGGACGACAGTCTAGCTCCTACGAGCAGTACTTC.

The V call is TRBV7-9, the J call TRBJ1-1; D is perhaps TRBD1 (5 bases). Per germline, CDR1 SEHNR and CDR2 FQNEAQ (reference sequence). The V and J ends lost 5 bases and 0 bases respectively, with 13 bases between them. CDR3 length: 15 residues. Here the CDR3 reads CASSPQTGMNTEAFF. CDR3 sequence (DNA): TGTGCCAGCAGCCCCCAAACAGGCATGAACACTGAAGCTTTCTTT.

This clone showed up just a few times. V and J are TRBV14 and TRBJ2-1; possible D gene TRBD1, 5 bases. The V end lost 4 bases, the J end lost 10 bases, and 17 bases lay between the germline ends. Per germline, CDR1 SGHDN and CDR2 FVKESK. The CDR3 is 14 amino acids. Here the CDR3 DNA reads TGTGCCAGCAGCCCCCTGGTCTCAGGGTACGAGCAGTTCTTC. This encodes CASSPLVSGYEQFF.

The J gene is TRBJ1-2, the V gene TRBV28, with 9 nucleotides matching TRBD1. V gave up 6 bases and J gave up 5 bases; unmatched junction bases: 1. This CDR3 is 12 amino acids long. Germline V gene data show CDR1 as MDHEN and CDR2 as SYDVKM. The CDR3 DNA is TGTGCCAGCAGCGGGACAGGGTATGGCTACACCTTC. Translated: CASSGTGYGYTF.

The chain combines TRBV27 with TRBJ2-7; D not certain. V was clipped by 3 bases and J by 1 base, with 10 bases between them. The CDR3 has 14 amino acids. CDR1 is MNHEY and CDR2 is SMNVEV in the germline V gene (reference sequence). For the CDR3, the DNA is TGTGCCAGCAGTTTTGGAGCCGAATCCTACGAGCAGTACTTC. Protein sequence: CASSFGAESYEQYF.

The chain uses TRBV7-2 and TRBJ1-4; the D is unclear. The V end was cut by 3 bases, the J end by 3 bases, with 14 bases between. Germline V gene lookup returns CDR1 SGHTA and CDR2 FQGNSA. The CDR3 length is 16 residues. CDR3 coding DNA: TGTGCCAGCAGCTTTATCACATTCCAGGCTAATGAAAAACTGTTTTTT. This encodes CASSFITFQANEKLFF.

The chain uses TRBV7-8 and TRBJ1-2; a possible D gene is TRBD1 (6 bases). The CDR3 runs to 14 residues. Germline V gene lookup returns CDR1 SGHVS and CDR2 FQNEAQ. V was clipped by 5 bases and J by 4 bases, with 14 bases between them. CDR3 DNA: TGTGCCAGCAGCGACCCAGACAGGCTCTATGGCTACACCTTC. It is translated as CASSDPDRLYGYTF.

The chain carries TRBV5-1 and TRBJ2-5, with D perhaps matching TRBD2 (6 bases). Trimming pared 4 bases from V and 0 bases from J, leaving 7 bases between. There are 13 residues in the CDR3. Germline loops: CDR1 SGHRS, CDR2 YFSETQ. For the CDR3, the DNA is TGCGCCAGCAGCCGACTAGACCAAGAGACCCAGTACTTC. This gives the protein CASSRLDQETQYF. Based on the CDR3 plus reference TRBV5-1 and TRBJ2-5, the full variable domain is KAGVTQTPRYLIKTRGQQVTLSCSPISGHRSVSWYQQTPGQGLQFLFEYFSETQRNKGNFPGRFSGRQFSNSRSEMNVSTLELGDSALYLCASSRLDQETQYFGPGTRLLVL.

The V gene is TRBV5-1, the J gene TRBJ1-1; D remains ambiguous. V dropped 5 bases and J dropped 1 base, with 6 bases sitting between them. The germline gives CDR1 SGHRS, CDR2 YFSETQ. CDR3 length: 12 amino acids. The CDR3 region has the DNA TGCGCCAGCAGGGAGGGGAACACTGAAGCTTTCTTT. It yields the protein CASREGNTEAFF.

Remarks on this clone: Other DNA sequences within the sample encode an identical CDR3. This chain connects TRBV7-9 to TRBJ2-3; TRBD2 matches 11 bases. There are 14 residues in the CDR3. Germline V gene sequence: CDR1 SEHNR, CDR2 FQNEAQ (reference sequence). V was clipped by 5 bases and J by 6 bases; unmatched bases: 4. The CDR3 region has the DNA TGTGCCAGCAGCCTACTAGCGGGGGTCGATACGCAGTATTTT. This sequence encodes CASSLLAGVDTQYF.

The DNA of the CDR3 is TGTGCCAGTAGTATGGGGCAGATCACCGGGGAGCTGTTTTTT. Protein product: CASSMGQITGELFF. The chain combines TRBV19 with TRBJ2-2; weak D call: TRBD1 (5 bases). The CDR3 is 14 residues long. V dropped 3 bases and J dropped 4 bases, with 9 bases sitting between them. The V gene's germline CDR1 is LNHDA and CDR2 SQIVND (reference sequence). Full variable domain (missing parts from reference TRBV19 and TRBJ2-2): DGGITQSPKYLFRKEGQNVTLSCEQNLNHDAMYWYRQDPGQGLRLIYYSQIVNDFQKGDIAEGYSVSREKKESFPLTVTSAQKNPTAFYLCASSMGQITGELFFGEGSRLTVL.

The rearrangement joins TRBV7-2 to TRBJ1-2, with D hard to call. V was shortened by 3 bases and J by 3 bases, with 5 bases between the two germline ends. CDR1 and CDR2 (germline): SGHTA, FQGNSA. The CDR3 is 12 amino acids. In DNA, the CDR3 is TGTGCCAGCAGCTTGTTCGACTATGGCTACACCTTC. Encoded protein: CASSLFDYGYTF.

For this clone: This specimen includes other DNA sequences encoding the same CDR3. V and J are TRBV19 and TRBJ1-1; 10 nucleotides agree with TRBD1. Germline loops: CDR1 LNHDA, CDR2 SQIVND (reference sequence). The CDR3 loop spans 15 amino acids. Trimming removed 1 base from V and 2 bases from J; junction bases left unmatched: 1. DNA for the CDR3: TGTGCCAGTAGTATAGGGACAGGGGGAAACACTGAAGCTTTCTTT. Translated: CASSIGTGGNTEAFF.